This TCR beta chain was recorded in a study of cytomegalovirus exposure and HLA in healthy donors (dated 2017 in TCRdb). For context, the study as a whole: According to an earlier analysis of several hundred of the donors, about 190 million T cells yielded 117 million unique TCR beta sequences and approximately 300 Gb of sequence data. Roughly 300 gigabases of sequencing data and around 85 million unique TCR sequences made up an early release that covered several hundred HLA-typed donors. Of the roughly 400 genotyped donors, 70% to 90% were placed in the genetic ancestry cluster associated with self-reported Caucasian donors. The study aimed to test whether cataloging public T cell receptors could reveal signatures of past pathogen exposure. The study used immunosequencing to profile the T cell repertoires of about 670 subjects and linked those repertoires to cytomegalovirus serostatus. A separate validation cohort of 100 to 150 different subjects was used in addition to the roughly 720-subject first cohort. High-throughput TCR immunosequencing, statistical association of individual TCRs with disease status, and machine learning were combined to predict cytomegalovirus infection status. A later analysis re-examined previously published TCR beta repertoires from several hundred donors and added high-resolution HLA genotyping to investigate patterns of TCR occurrence. Rather than drawing on any new phenotypic data, the later analysis identified candidate immune exposures from TCR beta sequences and the way those sequences occurred across donors. An earlier analysis of fewer than 700 of the donors applied high-throughput TCR beta sequencing to assess whether each TCR beta V gene segment acted as functional or pseudogenic. Alongside the repertoire data, information on donor age, sex, ethnicity and CMV serostatus was compiled. Genome-wide SNP genotypes for about 65% of the 666 donors were used in a later genetic analysis, which treated that subset as a discovery cohort. Every repertoire in the discovery cohort had been generated on one and the same sequencing platform. HLA typing included class I and class II loci at four-digit resolution. The number of typed donors differed by locus: about 629-630 for A, B, C, DRB1 and DQB1; 500 to 550 for DQA1; some 590 for DPA1; and about 450 for DPB1. Five DR-DQ haplotypes were handled as single units for association and clustering, since linkage in the cohort was strong. Across some 400 genotyped donors of the cohort, an average of 235,054 unique TCR beta nucleotide sequences per donor were sequenced, and around 20% of those sequences were non-productive.

Broad study findings and their caveats: In a later analysis, TCR association rates were found to vary across HLA loci, with the most associated TCRs seen for DRB1 alleles and the fewest for HLA-C alleles. Correlated functional status among segregating V segments might reflect linkage disequilibrium, but an unknown experimental factor could not be ruled out. A cluster of highly shared sequence variants was judged likely to represent a technical artifact of the sequencing pipeline. The only immune exposure information available for the cohort was CMV serostatus. A further reported finding was that TCR beta sequences accurately predicted the HLA-A and HLA-B alleles for most subjects in the first cohort. A later genetic analysis associated a missense DCLRE1C variant with V-gene and J-gene trimming of TCR beta chains, and an independent cohort replicated the association. In vitro tests confirmed that three of the cytomegalovirus-associated TCR beta chains recognize cytomegalovirus antigens. According to a later genetic analysis, donors in an Asian-associated ancestry cluster had fewer N-insertions in productive TCRs than the approximately 700-donor mean. HLA typing was unavailable for some donors at each locus, so association tests used only the typed subset. In this cohort, only TCR beta chains were sequenced, and detectable features were limited by the absence of alpha or paired-chain data. The authors suggested that the approach could potentially be extended to other disease states and immunological phenotypes. A total of about 150 TCR beta chains were listed by the study as associated with cytomegalovirus. Strong co-occurrence of HLA alleles, especially DR and DQ, made assigning TCR associations to individual alleles difficult. Roughly uniform sequencing depth across donors was assumed in presence/absence analyses, although this assumption may not hold. An earlier analysis of 587 of the donors showed that most TCR beta V segments appeared in productive rearrangements either about 90% or about 30% of the time, which broadly matched IMGT annotations. Most TCR sequences were seen in very few donors, while some public TCRs were found in many individuals. Because counts were too low, about 15 rarely observed V segments, including chromosome 9 orphons, were left out of the earlier analysis of over 550 of the donors. A later analysis found that most CMV-associated TCR beta chains appeared HLA-restricted, with HLA associations seemingly driven largely by CMV exposure. In a later analysis, around 17,000 TCR beta sequences were associated with specific HLA alleles at a false discovery rate of 0.05. In both the original and validation cohorts, the classifier was reported to diagnose cytomegalovirus status with high specificity and sensitivity. Compared with equally common non-associated chains, HLA-associated TCR beta chains in a later analysis were more clonally expanded and had lower generation probabilities. A later analysis reported that several top co-occurrence clusters appeared linked to parvovirus B19, influenza, CMV and Epstein-Barr virus. Because the 87-base-pair reads could not distinguish some IMGT-functional V segments, including TRBV6-2 and TRBV6-3, those segments were excluded.

The receptor library was made with the immunoSEQ multiplex PCR assay. For the multiplex PCR, a mixture combining 60 forward primers for TCR Vbeta segments and 13 reverse primers for TCR Jbeta segments was used. A multiplex PCR assay on genomic DNA amplified the CDR3 region of rearranged TCR beta genes. The amplified TCR beta libraries were sequenced on the Illumina HiSeq System as 87-base-pair reads. Processing in the source paper ran as follows. Across the 600 to 700 repertoires, a later analysis counted 75 million to 90 million unique TCR beta chains, some 11 million of which were shared by at least two donors. Raw reads were error-corrected and collapsed into unique sequences by a nearest-neighbor algorithm in which closely related sequences were merged to remove PCR and sequencing errors. V, D and J gene segments were assigned by aligning CDR3 sequences to IMGT reference sequences. For a sequence to be retained, a match of at least six nucleotides was required to both a V gene segment and a J gene segment. A rearrangement counted as productive if the CDR3 had no stop codons and remained in frame with V and J, and every other rearrangement counted as non-productive. CDR3 was defined according to IMGT convention as the region running from the second conserved V-encoded cysteine to the conserved J-encoded phenylalanine. In an earlier analysis of approximately 500 of the donors, sequences lacking an unambiguous match to a single V gene segment were excluded. In an earlier analysis of several hundred of the donors, V segments were called functional above 56.7% productive rearrangements and were called segregating when the between-donor standard deviation exceeded 5%. A statistical classification framework was built for diagnosing cytomegalovirus status from the catalog of TCR beta chain sequences. A later analysis assigned V and J genes by comparing TCR nucleotide sequences with IMGT/GENE-DB human TR gene sequences. Using the TCRdist pipeline, a later analysis assigned CDR3 sequences along with most-parsimonious VDJ recombination scenarios. In a later analysis, each TCR beta chain was defined by its CDR3 amino acid sequence together with its V-gene family, and reads without a unique V-gene family were excluded. In a later analysis, nearly 600 highly shared, low-generation-probability nucleotide sequences were removed to address suspected cross-contamination and a sequencing artifact. A later analysis calculated a clonal expansion index for each public chain from normalized within-repertoire ranks of inferred template counts. Generation probabilities in a later analysis came from a VDJ recombination model fitted to out-of-frame rearrangements, and those results were checked against IGoR. In a later analysis, TCR-TCR, TCR-HLA and TCR-CMV co-occurrence was scored with hypergeometric tests, and a repertoire-size bias correction was applied to TCR pairs. False discovery rates were estimated in a later analysis by permuting HLA or CMV assignments 20 times. In a later analysis, co-occurring TCRs were grouped using DBSCAN, with TCRdist sequence similarity added in when clustering inside HLA-allele-positive subsets. Repertoires with fewer than 30,000 or more than 120,000 public chains, plus five repertoires with anomalous nucleotide sharing, were excluded from co-occurrence clustering. TCRdb obtained this table from immuneACCESS and retained in-frame rearrangements with V and J assigned. These tables miss some clones; where compared with another copy, unresolved V genes account for less than half of the shortfall, and the remainder is unexplained. Clonal size and the V and J genes are those of that table, whereas D and trimming came from the DNA. The sample table contains approximately 120,000 clones; only one count was recorded for 70% to 80% of them. Of the sample, roughly 3.1% falls within the top ten clones.

A word on this clone: Its target antigen remains unknown. The record has no base qualities; no much larger clone is one base away.

Unmatched junction bases come to 15, with V trimmed by 10 bases and J by 4 bases. Spanning cysteine to phenylalanine, the CDR3 consists of 16 amino acids. Just CDR3 DNA is preserved here, 48 bases in frame from base 1. For CDR1 and CDR2, the germline V gene (reference sequence) lists LNHDA and SQIVND. In total, about 650 healthy bone marrow donors made up the cohort. At the time of sampling, every cohort member was nominally healthy, though immune exposures that went unrecorded were likely present. The donor was CMV seronegative and belonged to the group of roughly 330 seronegative cohort members. Every donor gave a peripheral blood sample, and the peripheral blood mononuclear cells from that sample were used for TCR beta sequencing. Genomic DNA was extracted from the blood cell samples with the Qiagen DNeasy Blood Extraction Kit.

This receptor was obtained from a man younger than 40 in good health and CMV-seronegative. In this chain, TRBV19 is recombined with TRBJ1-5, with 8 junctional bases fitting TRBD1. The sequencing input was PBMCs. The DNA sequence is as follows: TGTGCCACCGCCAGATTTCCCGGGACAGGAAATCAGCCCCAGCATTTT. Translated, it reads CATARFPGTGNQPQHF.